This TCR beta chain was recorded in a study of identical twins. Study-wide results and caveats: Abundant cord blood beta clonotypes carried fewer insertions; memory repertoires showed none.

TCRdb processed the 5' RACE reads anew with MiXCR; each CDR3 protein has one entry. The sample lists approximately 300,000 distinct CDR3 sequences, around 9.7% occurring once. This clonotype occurred many times. The antigen is undetermined. The CDR3 loop spans 13 amino acids. Between the trimmed V and J ends, which lost 8 bases and 9 bases, there was a span of 17 bases. The same sample was also used in a study of yellow fever vaccine responses in identical twins. That paper notes: Twins' vaccine T cell response reportedly gave the appearance of partial convergence and partial personalization.

This sequence was found in a woman younger than 35 in good health. The chain uses TRBV12-3 or TRBV12-4 and TRBJ2-1, with D perhaps matching TRBD1 (6 bases). Sequenced input: CD8+ T cells sorted from blood. The CDR3 protein is CASRDKLPSEQFF. The DNA of the CDR3 is TGTGCCAGCCGGGACAAACTACCTTCTGAGCAGTTCTTC.